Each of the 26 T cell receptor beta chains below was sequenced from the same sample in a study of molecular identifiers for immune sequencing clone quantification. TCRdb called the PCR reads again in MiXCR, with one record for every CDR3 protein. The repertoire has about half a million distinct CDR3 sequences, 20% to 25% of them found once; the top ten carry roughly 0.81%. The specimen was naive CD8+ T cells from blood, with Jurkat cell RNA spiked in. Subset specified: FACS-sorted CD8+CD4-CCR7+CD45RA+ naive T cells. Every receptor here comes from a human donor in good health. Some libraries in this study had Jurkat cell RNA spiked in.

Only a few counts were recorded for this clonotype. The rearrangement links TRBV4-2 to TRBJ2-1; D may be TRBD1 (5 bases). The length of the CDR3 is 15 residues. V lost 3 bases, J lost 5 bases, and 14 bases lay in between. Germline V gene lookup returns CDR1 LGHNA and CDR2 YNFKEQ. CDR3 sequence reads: CASSHTRTGDNEQFF. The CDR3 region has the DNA TGTGCCAGCAGCCATACAAGAACAGGAGACAATGAGCAGTTCTTC.

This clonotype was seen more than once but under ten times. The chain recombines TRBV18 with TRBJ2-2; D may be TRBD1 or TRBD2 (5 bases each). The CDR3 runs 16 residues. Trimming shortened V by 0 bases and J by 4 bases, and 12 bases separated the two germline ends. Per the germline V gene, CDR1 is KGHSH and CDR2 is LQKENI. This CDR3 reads CASSPPSGAGTGELFF. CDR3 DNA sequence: TGTGCCAGCTCACCACCGTCCGGGGCCGGCACCGGGGAGCTGTTTTTT.

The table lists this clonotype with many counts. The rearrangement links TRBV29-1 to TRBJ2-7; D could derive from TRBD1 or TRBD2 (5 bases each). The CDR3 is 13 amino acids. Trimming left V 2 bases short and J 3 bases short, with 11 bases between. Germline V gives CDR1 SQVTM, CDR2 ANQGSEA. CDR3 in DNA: TGCAGCGTTGAATCGGGGCCAGGCTACGAGCAGTACTTC. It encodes CSVESGPGYEQYF.

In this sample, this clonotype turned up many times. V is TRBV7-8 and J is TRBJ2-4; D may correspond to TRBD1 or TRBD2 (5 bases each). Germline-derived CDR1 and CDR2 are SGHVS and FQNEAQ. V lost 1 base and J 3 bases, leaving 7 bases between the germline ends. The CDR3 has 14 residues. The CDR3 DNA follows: TGTGCCAGCAGCTTAGGGGACCGCAAAAACATTCAGTACTTC. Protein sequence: CASSLGDRKNIQYF. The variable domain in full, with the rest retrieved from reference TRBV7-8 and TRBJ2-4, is GAGVSQSPRYKVAKRGQDVALRCDPISGHVSLFWYQQALGQGPEFLTYFQNEAQLDKSGLPSDRFFAERPEGSVSTLKIQRTQQEDSAVYLCASSLGDRKNIQYFGAGTRLSVL.

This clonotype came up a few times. The CDR3 protein is CASSLAWVAGTNTGELFF. The CDR3 bases are TGTGCCAGCAGTTTAGCTTGGGTAGCGGGGACGAACACCGGGGAGCTGTTTTTT. This chain uses TRBV12-3 or TRBV12-4 with TRBJ2-2; 8 bases line up with TRBD2. Trimming took 0 bases from V and 0 from J; bases not matched to a gene: 6. The CDR3 runs to 18 residues.

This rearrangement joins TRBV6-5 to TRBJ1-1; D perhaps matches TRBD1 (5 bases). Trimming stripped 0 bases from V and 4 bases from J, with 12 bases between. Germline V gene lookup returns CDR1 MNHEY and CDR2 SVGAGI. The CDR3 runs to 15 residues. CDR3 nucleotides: TGTGCCAGCAGTTACTCGATCCAGGGACGCACTGAAGCTTTCTTT. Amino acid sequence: CASSYSIQGRTEAFF.

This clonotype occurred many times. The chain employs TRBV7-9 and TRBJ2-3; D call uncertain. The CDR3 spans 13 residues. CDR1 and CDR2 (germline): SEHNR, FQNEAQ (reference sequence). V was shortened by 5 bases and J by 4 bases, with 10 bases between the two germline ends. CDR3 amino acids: CASSNVGSDTQYF. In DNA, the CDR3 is TGTGCCAGCAGCAATGTGGGCTCAGATACGCAGTATTTT.

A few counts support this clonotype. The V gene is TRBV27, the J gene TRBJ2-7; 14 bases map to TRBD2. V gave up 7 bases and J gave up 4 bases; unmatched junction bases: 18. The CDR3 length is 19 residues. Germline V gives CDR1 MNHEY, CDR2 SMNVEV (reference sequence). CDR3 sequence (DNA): TGTGCCAGCACCCGACCCGGGACAGGCGGGACTAGCGGGGGATACGAGCAGTACTTC. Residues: CASTRPGTGGTSGGYEQYF.

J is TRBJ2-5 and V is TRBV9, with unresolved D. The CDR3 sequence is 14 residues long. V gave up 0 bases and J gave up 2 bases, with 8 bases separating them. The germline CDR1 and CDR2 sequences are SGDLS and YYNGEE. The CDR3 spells CASSVEDGQETQYF. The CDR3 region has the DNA TGTGCCAGCAGCGTAGAAGACGGACAAGAGACCCAGTACTTC.

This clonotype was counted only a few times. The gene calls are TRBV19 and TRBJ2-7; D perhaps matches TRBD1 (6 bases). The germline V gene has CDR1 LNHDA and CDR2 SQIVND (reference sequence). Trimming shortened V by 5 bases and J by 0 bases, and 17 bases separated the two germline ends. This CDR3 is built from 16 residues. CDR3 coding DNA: TGTGCCAGTAGTGAACCAGACAGGTCGAGCTCCTACGAGCAGTACTTC. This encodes CASSEPDRSSSYEQYF.

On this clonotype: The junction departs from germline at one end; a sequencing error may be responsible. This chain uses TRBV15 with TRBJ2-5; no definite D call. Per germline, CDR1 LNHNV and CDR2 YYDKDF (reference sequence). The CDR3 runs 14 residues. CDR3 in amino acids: CAASREQTQETQYF. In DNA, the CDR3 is TGTGCCGCCAGCAGAGAACAGACCCAAGAGACCCAGTACTTC.

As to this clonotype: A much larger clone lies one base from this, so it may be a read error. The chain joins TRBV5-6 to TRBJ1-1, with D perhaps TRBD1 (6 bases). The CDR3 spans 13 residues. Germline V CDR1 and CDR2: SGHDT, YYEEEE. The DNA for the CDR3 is TGTGCCGGCAGCTGGACAGCGAACACTGAAGCTTTCTTT. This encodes CAGSWTANTEAFF.

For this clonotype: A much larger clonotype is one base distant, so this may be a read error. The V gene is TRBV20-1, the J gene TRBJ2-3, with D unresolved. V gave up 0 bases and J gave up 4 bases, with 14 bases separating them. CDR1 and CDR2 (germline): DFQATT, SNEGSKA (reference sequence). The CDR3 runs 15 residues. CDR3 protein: CSARDHHWVADTQYF. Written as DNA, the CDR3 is TGCAGTGCTAGAGATCACCACTGGGTCGCAGATACGCAGTATTTT.

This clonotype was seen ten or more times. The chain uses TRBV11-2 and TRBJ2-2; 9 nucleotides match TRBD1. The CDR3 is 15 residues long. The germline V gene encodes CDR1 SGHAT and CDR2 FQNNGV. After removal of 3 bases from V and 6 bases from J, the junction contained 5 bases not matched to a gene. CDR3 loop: CASSLDRGLPGELFF. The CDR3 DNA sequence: TGTGCCAGCAGCTTGGACAGGGGTTTGCCCGGGGAGCTGTTTTTT.

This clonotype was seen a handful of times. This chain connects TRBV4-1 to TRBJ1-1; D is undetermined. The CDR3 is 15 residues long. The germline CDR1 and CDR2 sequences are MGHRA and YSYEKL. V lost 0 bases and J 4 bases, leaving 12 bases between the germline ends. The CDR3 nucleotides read TGCGCCAGCAGCCAAGATCCTTCTTCGGGCACTGAAGCTTTCTTT. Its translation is CASSQDPSSGTEAFF.

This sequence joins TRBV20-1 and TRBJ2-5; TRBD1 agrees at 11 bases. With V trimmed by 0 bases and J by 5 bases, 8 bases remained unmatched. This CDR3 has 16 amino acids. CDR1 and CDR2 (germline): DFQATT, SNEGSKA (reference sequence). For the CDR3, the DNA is TGCAGTGCTAGAGATCCGGACAGGGGGCAATGGGAGACCCAGTACTTC. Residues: CSARDPDRGQWETQYF.

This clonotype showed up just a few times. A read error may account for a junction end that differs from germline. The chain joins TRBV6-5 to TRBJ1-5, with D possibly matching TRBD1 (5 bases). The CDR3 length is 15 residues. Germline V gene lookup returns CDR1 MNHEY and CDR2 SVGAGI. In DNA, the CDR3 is TGTGCCTGCAGTCCGACCAGGGTCGGGGGTCAGCCCCAGCATTTT. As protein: CACSPTRVGGQPQHF.

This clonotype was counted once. CDR3 protein: CASSQDRSFQHGYTF. The CDR3 DNA sequence: TGCGCCAGCAGCCAAGATAGGAGTTTTCAGCATGGCTACACCTTC. The chain joins TRBV4-3 to TRBJ1-2; D not certain. CDR1 LGHNA and CDR2 YSLEER come from the germline V gene. V lost 0 bases, J lost 6 bases, and 14 bases lay in between. The CDR3 totals 15 residues.

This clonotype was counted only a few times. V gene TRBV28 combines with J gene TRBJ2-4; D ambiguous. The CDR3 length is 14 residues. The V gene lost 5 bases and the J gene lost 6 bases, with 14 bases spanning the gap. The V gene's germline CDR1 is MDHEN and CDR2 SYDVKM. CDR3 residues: CASSPLGLGNIQYF. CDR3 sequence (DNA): TGTGCCAGCAGTCCCCTGGGTCTTGGAAACATTCAGTACTTC. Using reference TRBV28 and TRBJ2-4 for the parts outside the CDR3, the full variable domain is DVKVTQSSRYLVKRTGEKVFLECVQDMDHENMFWYRQDPGLGLRLIYFSYDVKMKEKGDIPEGYSVSREKKERFSLILESASTNQTSMYLCASSPLGLGNIQYFGAGTRLSVL.

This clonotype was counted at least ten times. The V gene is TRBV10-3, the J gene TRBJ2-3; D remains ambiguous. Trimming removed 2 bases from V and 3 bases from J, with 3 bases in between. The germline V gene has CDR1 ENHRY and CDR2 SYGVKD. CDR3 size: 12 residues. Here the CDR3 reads CAISEVTDTQYF. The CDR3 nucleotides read TGTGCCATCAGTGAGGTGACAGATACGCAGTATTTT.

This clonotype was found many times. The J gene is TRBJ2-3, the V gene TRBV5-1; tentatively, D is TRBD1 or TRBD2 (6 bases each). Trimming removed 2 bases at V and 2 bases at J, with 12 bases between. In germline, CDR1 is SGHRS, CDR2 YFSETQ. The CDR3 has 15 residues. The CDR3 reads CASSFAGGVTDTQYF. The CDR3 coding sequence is TGCGCCAGCAGCTTCGCCGGGGGCGTCACAGATACGCAGTATTTT.

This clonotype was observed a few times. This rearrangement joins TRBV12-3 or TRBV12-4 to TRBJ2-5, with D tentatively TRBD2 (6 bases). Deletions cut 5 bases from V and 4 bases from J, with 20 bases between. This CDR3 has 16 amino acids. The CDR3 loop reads CASSLLGARGPETQYF. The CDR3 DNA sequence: TGTGCCAGCAGTCTATTAGGGGCGCGGGGCCCAGAGACCCAGTACTTC.

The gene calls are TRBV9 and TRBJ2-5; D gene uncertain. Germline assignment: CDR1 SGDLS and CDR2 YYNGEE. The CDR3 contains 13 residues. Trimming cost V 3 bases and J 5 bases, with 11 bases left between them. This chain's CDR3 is CASSAPLGETQYF. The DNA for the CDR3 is TGTGCCAGCAGCGCCCCGCTCGGTGAGACCCAGTACTTC.

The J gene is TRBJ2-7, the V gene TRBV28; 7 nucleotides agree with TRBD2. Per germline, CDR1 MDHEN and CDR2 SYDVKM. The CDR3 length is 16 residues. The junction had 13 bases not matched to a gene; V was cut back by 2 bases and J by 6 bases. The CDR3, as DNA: TGTGCCAGCAGTTTAATCCCTCTCGGCGGGAGCGGCGAGCAGTACTTC. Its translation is CASSLIPLGGSGEQYF.

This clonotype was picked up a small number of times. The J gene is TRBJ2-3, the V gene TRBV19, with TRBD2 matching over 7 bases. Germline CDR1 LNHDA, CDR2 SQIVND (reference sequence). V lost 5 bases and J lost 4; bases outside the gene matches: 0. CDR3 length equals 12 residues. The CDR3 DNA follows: TGTGCCAGTAGTGCGGGGGCAGATACGCAGTATTTT. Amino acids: CASSAGADTQYF. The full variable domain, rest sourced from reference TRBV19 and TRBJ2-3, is DGGITQSPKYLFRKEGQNVTLSCEQNLNHDAMYWYRQDPGQGLRLIYYSQIVNDFQKGDIAEGYSVSREKKESFPLTVTSAQKNPTAFYLCASSAGADTQYFGPGTRLTVL.

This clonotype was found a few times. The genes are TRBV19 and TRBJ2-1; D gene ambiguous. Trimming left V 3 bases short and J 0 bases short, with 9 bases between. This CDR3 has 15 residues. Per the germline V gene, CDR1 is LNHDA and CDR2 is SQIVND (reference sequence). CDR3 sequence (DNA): TGTGCCAGTAGTATGGGTATCAGCTCCTACAATGAGCAGTTCTTC. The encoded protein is CASSMGISSYNEQFF.